This TCR beta chain is drawn from a study of T-cell memory formation after mild COVID-19. Study context: TCR clusters were largely donor specific. Regarding the study as a whole: Confirmation of SARS-CoV-2 specificity was lacking for second-wave clones peaking day 37. Contracting CD4+ clones were located mainly in CM and EM, and CD8+ clones in EMRA. Clones that contracted from day 15 to 85 had balanced CD4/CD8; later expanders were CD4+ biased.

The CDR3 has 11 amino acids. Germline assignment: CDR1 SGHRS and CDR2 YFSETQ. V was pared by 4 bases and J by 6 bases, with 0 bases of the junction left unmatched. This clonotype was seen ten or more times. Its matching antigen is unknown. TCRdb re-called the 5' RACE reads with MiXCR, one entry per CDR3 protein. This sample has a few hundred thousand distinct CDR3 sequences; 28% occur once, and the top ten carry roughly 12%. The chain recombines TRBV5-1 with TRBJ2-7, with 8 bases fitting TRBD1. The sequenced material came from PBMCs or a T cell subset sorted from them (not recorded which). The clonotype comes from an adult woman who had mild COVID-19 (a few samples of this study predate the infection). Cell type and time point are not known. The CDR3 nucleotides are TGCGCCAGCAGCACAGGGGGCGAGCAGTACTTC. As protein: CASSTGGEQYF.